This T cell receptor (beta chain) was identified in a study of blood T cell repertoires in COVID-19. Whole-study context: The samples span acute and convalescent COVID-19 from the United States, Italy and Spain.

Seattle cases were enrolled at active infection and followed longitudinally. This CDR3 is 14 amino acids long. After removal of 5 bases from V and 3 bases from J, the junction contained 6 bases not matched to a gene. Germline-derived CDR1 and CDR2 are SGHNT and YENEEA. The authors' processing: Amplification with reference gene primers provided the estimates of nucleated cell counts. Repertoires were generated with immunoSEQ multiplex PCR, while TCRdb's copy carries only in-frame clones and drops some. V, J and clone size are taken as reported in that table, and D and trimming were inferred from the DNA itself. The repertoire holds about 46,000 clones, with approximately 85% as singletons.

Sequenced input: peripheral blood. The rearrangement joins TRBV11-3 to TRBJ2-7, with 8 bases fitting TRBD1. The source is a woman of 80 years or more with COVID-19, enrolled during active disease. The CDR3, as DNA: TGTGCCAGCAGCAGCCGCGGACAGGGCTACGAGCAGTACTTC. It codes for CASSSRGQGYEQYF.